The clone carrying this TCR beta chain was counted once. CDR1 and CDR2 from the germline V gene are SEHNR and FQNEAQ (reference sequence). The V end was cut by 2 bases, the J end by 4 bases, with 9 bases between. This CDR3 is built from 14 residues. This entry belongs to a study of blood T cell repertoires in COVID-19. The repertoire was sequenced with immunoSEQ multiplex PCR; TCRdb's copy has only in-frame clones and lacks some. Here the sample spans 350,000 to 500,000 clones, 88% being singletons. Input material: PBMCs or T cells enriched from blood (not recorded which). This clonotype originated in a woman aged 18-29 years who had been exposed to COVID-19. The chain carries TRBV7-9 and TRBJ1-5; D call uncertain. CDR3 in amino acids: CASSLPGLNQPQHF. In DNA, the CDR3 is TGTGCCAGCAGCTTACCAGGACTGAATCAGCCCCAGCATTTT.